These 18 T cell receptor beta chains were sequenced from one sample in a study of CD8 T cells in ankylosing spondylitis. Findings of the study overall: Blood of patients with ankylosing spondylitis appeared to be characterized by a TCR beta motif of seven or eight highly homologous variants.

Using its own MiXCR run on the 5' RACE reads, TCRdb lists one record per CDR3 protein. The data contain approximately 400,000 distinct CDR3 sequences, more than 25% of them seen just once; the ten biggest clones take up 0.75% to 0.9%. These TCRs' antigens remain unknown. Sequenced input: blood, either unsorted or a sorted T cell fraction (not recorded which). Source of these receptors: a male donor with ankylosing spondylitis.

The chain combines TRBV11-2 with TRBJ1-1; TRBD1 matches 7 bases. CDR1 is SGHAT and CDR2 is FQNNGV in the germline V gene. The length of the CDR3 is 13 residues. With V trimmed by 5 bases and J by 7 bases, 7 bases remained unmatched. In nucleotides, the CDR3 is TGTGCCAGCAGCCTAGGGGGCTCGCTTGAAGCTTTCTTT. It yields the protein CASSLGGSLEAFF.

The sample holds a few counts of this clonotype. This rearrangement joins TRBV11-3 to TRBJ2-1, with 7 bases matching TRBD2. Germline V CDR1 and CDR2: SGHNT, YENEEA. The CDR3 extends over 11 amino acids. Unmatched junction bases numbered 8, after V lost 9 bases and J lost 12 bases. CDR3 DNA: TGTGCCAGTCTGGGGGGGAGGCGGCAGTTCTTC. It yields the protein CASLGGRRQFF.

This clonotype was recorded a few times. This chain connects TRBV20-1 to TRBJ2-3, with a tentative D call TRBD1 (5 bases). Germline V gene sequence: CDR1 DFQATT, CDR2 SNEGSKA (reference sequence). Between the trimmed V and J ends, which lost 2 bases and 5 bases, there was a span of 14 bases. This CDR3 has 14 residues. In nucleotides, the CDR3 is TGCAGTGCTAGAAACAGCCAGGGTAAAGATACGCAGTATTTT. Protein: CSARNSQGKDTQYF.

DNA of the CDR3: TGCGCCAGCAGCTCAGCAACTAGCGGGAGAACCAATGAGCAGTTCTTC. Protein: CASSSATSGRTNEQFF. The chain carries TRBV5-1 and TRBJ2-1; TRBD2 matches at 11 bases. V gave up 3 bases and J gave up 6 bases; unmatched junction bases: 8. The CDR3 loop spans 16 amino acids. Germline values: CDR1 SGHRS, CDR2 YFSETQ.

J is TRBJ1-2 and V is TRBV20-1; D possibly corresponds to TRBD1 (5 bases). This CDR3 has 11 residues. Germline V gives CDR1 DFQATT, CDR2 SNEGSKA (reference sequence). Trimming left V 3 bases short and J 8 bases short, with 10 bases between. CDR3 residues: CSARQTGGYTF. CDR3 nucleotides: TGCAGTGCTAGGCAAACAGGAGGCTACACCTTC.

The chain carries TRBV18 and TRBJ2-7; tentatively, D is TRBD2 (5 bases). Germline V gene sequence: CDR1 KGHSH, CDR2 LQKENI. V gave up 3 bases and J gave up 7 bases, with 10 bases separating them. This CDR3 spans 12 amino acids. The CDR3 region is CASSPPTGEQYF. The CDR3 DNA is TGTGCCAGCTCACCTCCAACGGGGGAGCAGTACTTC.

This clonotype was observed a handful of times. V usage is TRBV5-5 and J usage is TRBJ1-1; unclear D gene. Germline CDR1 reads SGHKS; CDR2 reads YYEKEE (reference sequence). The CDR3 is 14 amino acids. Trimming cost V 2 bases and J 4 bases, with 12 bases left between them. CDR3 residues: CASSFLFDITEAFF. CDR3 coding DNA: TGTGCCAGCAGCTTTCTTTTCGACATCACTGAAGCTTTCTTT.

The chain recombines TRBV5-1 with TRBJ2-5, with 8 bases aligning to TRBD2. The CDR3 is 16 amino acids. Germline CDR1 and CDR2: SGHRS and YFSETQ. After removal of 0 bases from V and 0 bases from J, the junction contained 4 bases not matched to a gene. The CDR3 region is CASSLVLAGYQETQYF. The CDR3, as DNA: TGCGCCAGCAGCTTGGTGTTAGCGGGATACCAAGAGACCCAGTACTTC.

The J gene is TRBJ2-1, the V gene TRBV12-3 or TRBV12-4; D is possibly TRBD2 (5 bases). Trimming pared 7 bases from V and 9 bases from J, leaving 19 bases between. The CDR3 contains 14 residues. CDR3 in DNA: TGTGCCAGCACCCCCCGGACGCTAGCCTCTGAGCAGTTCTTC. Amino acid sequence: CASTPRTLASEQFF.

The V gene is TRBV5-1, the J gene TRBJ1-4; 7 bases line up with TRBD1. The CDR3 contains 14 residues. Trimming removed 5 bases from V and 5 bases from J; junction bases left unmatched: 6. CDR1 and CDR2 (germline): SGHRS, YFSETQ. The CDR3 DNA follows: TGCGCCAGCAGTATCACAGGGGACAATGAAAAACTGTTTTTT. Its translation is CASSITGDNEKLFF.

This clonotype has only a few counts. The V call is TRBV20-1, the J call TRBJ1-2, with 9 positions matching TRBD1. The V segment lost 0 bases and the J segment 8 bases; nucleotides outside the gene matches: 4. The germline CDR1 and CDR2 sequences are DFQATT and SNEGSKA (reference sequence). The CDR3 runs 13 residues. This CDR3 is CSARDRQGGGYTF. For the CDR3, the DNA is TGCAGTGCTAGAGATCGACAGGGGGGCGGCTACACCTTC.

This clonotype was detected a few times. The chain links TRBV4-2 to TRBJ1-6; D unclear. Germline V gene sequence: CDR1 LGHNA, CDR2 YNFKEQ. V lost 0 bases and J 1 base, leaving 13 bases between the germline ends. The CDR3 runs 18 residues. CDR3 DNA sequence: TGTGCCAGCAGCCAAGATTTGAAGGGATTTTCCTATAATTCACCCCTCCACTTT. Translated: CASSQDLKGFSYNSPLHF.

This clonotype was seen a handful of times. This rearrangement joins TRBV20-1 to TRBJ2-2, with a weak D call TRBD1 (6 bases). The germline V gene has CDR1 DFQATT and CDR2 SNEGSKA (reference sequence). The CDR3 extends over 16 amino acids. V was trimmed by 1 base and J by 1 base, leaving 13 bases between them. The CDR3 DNA reads as TGCAGTGCTAGAGTGTGGGGGCGCCGGAACACCGGGGAGCTGTTTTTT. Protein: CSARVWGRRNTGELFF.

This clonotype was observed a few times. The chain carries TRBV10-3 and TRBJ1-5, with TRBD1 identical over 7 bases. This CDR3 comprises 15 residues. The V and J ends lost 6 bases and 2 bases, in that order; junction bases with no gene match: 7. CDR1 and CDR2 (germline): ENHRY, SYGVKD. The CDR3 DNA reads TGTGCCATCAGCCGAGGGGGCGATGGCAATCAGCCCCAGCATTTT. Translation gives CAISRGGDGNQPQHF.

The chain is built from TRBV16 and TRBJ1-5, with unresolved D. CDR3 length: 14 amino acids. Trimming stripped 4 bases from V and 0 bases from J, with 7 bases between. The germline V gene encodes CDR1 KGHSY and CDR2 FQNENV. As DNA, the CDR3 is TGTGCCAGCAGCCCAAGGAATAGCAATCAGCCCCAGCATTTT. Its protein is CASSPRNSNQPQHF. Full variable domain (remainder filled in from reference TRBV16 and TRBJ1-5): GEEVAQTPKHLVRGEGQKAKLYCAPIKGHSYVFWYQQVLKNEFKFLISFQNENVFDETGMPKERFSAKCLPNSPCSLEIQATKLEDSAVYFCASSPRNSNQPQHFGDGTRLSIL.

The J gene is TRBJ2-7, the V gene TRBV7-9; 10 bases are a match to TRBD1. Trimming removed 3 bases from V and 3 bases from J; junction bases left unmatched: 8. The CDR3 extends over 16 amino acids. Germline-derived CDR1 and CDR2 are SEHNR and FQNEAQ (reference sequence). The CDR3, as DNA: TGTGCCAGCAGCTTCTACGGACAGGGGGTCAGCTACGAGCAGTACTTC. This encodes CASSFYGQGVSYEQYF. Using reference TRBV7-9 and TRBJ2-7 for the parts outside the CDR3, the full variable domain is DTGVSQNPRHKITKRGQNVTFRCDPISEHNRLYWYRQTLGQGPEFLTYFQNEAQLEKSRLLSDRFSAERPKGSFSTLEIQRTEQGDSAMYLCASSFYGQGVSYEQYFGPGTRLTVT.

The CDR3 DNA sequence: TGTGCCAGTAGCCCCCAGGGGGCGGGACGGGGAATTCAGTACTTC. Amino acids: CASSPQGAGRGIQYF. The chain links TRBV19 to TRBJ2-4; TRBD1 matches at 8 bases. This CDR3 region has 15 residues. Germline V gene data show CDR1 as LNHDA and CDR2 as SQIVND (reference sequence). Trimming at V came to 6 bases and at J to 10 bases, leaving 14 bases not matched to a gene.

The V gene is TRBV11-2, the J gene TRBJ2-7; 16 bases are a match to TRBD2. Germline CDR1 reads SGHAT; CDR2 reads FQNNGV. With V trimmed by 5 bases and J by 3 bases, 10 bases remained unmatched. This CDR3 region has 18 residues. The DNA of the CDR3 is TGTGCCAGCAGCCCCGGGACTAGCGGGAGGGACGCCCTCTACGAGCAGTACTTC. Protein product: CASSPGTSGRDALYEQYF.